What follows are 2 T cell receptor beta chains derived from one specimen sequenced in a study of T cell changes during pregnancy in multiple sclerosis (dated by TCRdb to the late 2010s). The method was the immunoSEQ multiplex PCR assay. The clones in this table, taken by TCRdb from immuneACCESS, are in-frame only. Not every clone is retained; where verified, under half of the shortfall comes from an unresolved V gene, and the cause of the rest is unknown. For this sample the table gives tens of thousands of clones, of which 91% were detected only once. Together, the top ten hold 0.6% to 0.75% of the sample. The sample in question was CD4+ T cells from peripheral blood mononuclear cells, obtained before pregnancy. The receptors stem from a female donor with multiple sclerosis, enrolled in a pregnancy study.

The chain couples TRBV18 to TRBJ2-5; 10 positions agree with TRBD1. The germline V gene has CDR1 KGHSH and CDR2 LQKENI. The CDR3 is 15 amino acids. Trimming removed 3 bases from V and 2 bases from J; junction bases left unmatched: 3. CDR3 nucleotide sequence: TGTGCCAGCTCACCCGGGACAGGGGATCAAGAGACCCAGTACTTC. Protein product: CASSPGTGDQETQYF.

V usage is TRBV7-9 and J usage is TRBJ1-2; maybe TRBD1 (5 bases). V shed 3 bases and J shed 5 bases, with 16 bases lying between them. The CDR3 covers 15 residues. CDR1 and CDR2 (germline): SEHNR, FQNEAQ (reference sequence). In DNA, the CDR3 is TGTGCCAGCAGCTTCCGACAGCCTTATTTGTATGGCTACACCTTC. It encodes CASSFRQPYLYGYTF. The full variable domain, completed using reference TRBV7-9 and TRBJ1-2, is DTGVSQNPRHKITKRGQNVTFRCDPISEHNRLYWYRQTLGQGPEFLTYFQNEAQLEKSRLLSDRFSAERPKGSFSTLEIQRTEQGDSAMYLCASSFRQPYLYGYTFGSGTRLTVV.